These 27 T cell receptor beta chains were sequenced from one sample in a study of T cell repertoires in cytomegalovirus infection. TCRdb re-derived calls from the reads in MiXCR, one entry per CDR3 protein. Here the sample spans around 630,000 distinct CDR3 sequences, approximately 24% being singletons. The sequenced sample was CD8+ T cells from PBMCs. These TCRs come from a human donor in good health (CMV status not recorded). Some clones in this sample may be carry-over from other donors' samples.

This clonotype occurred many times. The chain uses TRBV7-9 and TRBJ2-7; D remains ambiguous. Per the germline V gene, CDR1 is SEHNR and CDR2 is FQNEAQ (reference sequence). This CDR3 is built from 14 residues. With 4 bases removed from V and 3 bases from J, the gap between germline ends came to 13 bases. Here the CDR3 DNA reads TGTGCCAGCAGCTCCATAGGAACCAACTACGAGCAGTACTTC. Its translation is CASSSIGTNYEQYF.

This chain links TRBV7-3 with TRBJ1-2, with 10 bases fitting TRBD1. There are 15 residues in the CDR3. With 7 bases clipped from V and 0 bases from J, the junction kept 5 bases outside the gene matches. Germline-derived CDR1 and CDR2 are SGHTA and FQGTGA. This CDR3 reads CASNSDRGPNYGYTF. In DNA, the CDR3 is TGTGCCAGCAACTCAGACAGGGGGCCTAACTATGGCTACACCTTC.

This clonotype has only a few counts. The chain carries TRBV2 and TRBJ1-2, with no clear D. This CDR3 region has 11 residues. Germline V gene lookup returns CDR1 SNHLY and CDR2 FYNNEI. Trimming removed 1 base at V and 8 bases at J, with 5 bases between. The CDR3 is CASSEGKGYTF. The CDR3 bases are TGTGCCAGCAGTGAAGGAAAAGGCTACACCTTC.

This clonotype was seen a few times. The V call is TRBV4-3, the J call TRBJ2-2; 8 bases map to TRBD2. Trimming at V came to 8 bases and at J to 6 bases, leaving 5 bases not matched to a gene. The CDR3 contains 13 residues. The germline gives CDR1 LGHNA, CDR2 YSLEER. CDR3 sequence reads: CASRWGLAGELFF. In nucleotides, the CDR3 is TGCGCCAGCCGATGGGGACTAGCCGGGGAGCTGTTTTTT.

This clonotype was seen only a few times. The V call is TRBV5-1, the J call TRBJ2-5, with D possibly called TRBD1 or TRBD2 (5 bases each). Germline V gene lookup returns CDR1 SGHRS and CDR2 YFSETQ. CDR3 length equals 15 residues. The V gene lost 0 bases and the J gene lost 3 bases, with 12 bases spanning the gap. The CDR3 loop is CASSLAGPRKETQYF. CDR3 DNA sequence: TGCGCCAGCAGCTTGGCGGGACCGCGGAAAGAGACCCAGTACTTC.

This rearrangement joins TRBV6-5 to TRBJ2-1; D is unresolved. The CDR3 is 13 residues long. CDR1 is MNHEY, CDR2 SVGAGI, per germline. The V end was cut by 2 bases, the J end by 6 bases, with 8 bases between. CDR3 in DNA: TGTGCCAGCAGTTACGCCAATTCCAATGAGCAGTTCTTC. Translating it yields CASSYANSNEQFF.

This clonotype was counted between two and nine times. The rearrangement joins TRBV10-3 to TRBJ2-5; 7 bases are a match to TRBD1. Germline CDR1 is ENHRY and CDR2 is SYGVKD. V dropped 6 bases and J dropped 7; count of bases not matched to a gene: 8. This CDR3 is built from 13 residues. The chain's CDR3 is CAIRAGTDGTQYF. CDR3 in DNA: TGTGCCATCAGAGCCGGGACAGATGGGACCCAGTACTTC.

The chain couples TRBV19 to TRBJ1-5; perhaps TRBD1 as D (6 bases). In germline, CDR1 is LNHDA, CDR2 SQIVND (reference sequence). V dropped 7 bases and J dropped 6 bases, with 10 bases sitting between them. The CDR3 sequence is 12 residues long. The CDR3 here is CASNQGLQPQHF. CDR3 nucleotides: TGTGCCAGTAATCAGGGGCTTCAGCCCCAGCATTTT.

This clonotype was observed many times. This rearrangement joins TRBV7-3 to TRBJ2-3; D gene uncertain. CDR3 length equals 16 residues. The ends were cut back, 1 base at V and 2 bases at J, with 13 bases in the middle. Germline CDR1 reads SGHTA; CDR2 reads FQGTGA. CDR3: CASSLIADAITDTQYF. The CDR3 DNA is TGTGCCAGCAGCTTAATAGCAGACGCAATCACAGATACGCAGTATTTT.

Concerning this clonotype: A much more abundant neighbour one base away suggests this may be a read error. V usage is TRBV6-2 or TRBV6-3 and J usage is TRBJ1-1; 7 nucleotides line up with TRBD1. Germline V gives CDR1 MNHEY, CDR2 SVGEGT. The CDR3 sequence is 14 residues long. CDR3 region: CAGSWEGARTEAFF. The CDR3 DNA sequence: TGTGCCGGCAGTTGGGAGGGGGCAAGGACTGAAGCTTTCTTT.

In its sample, this clonotype was seen a few times. This rearrangement joins TRBV14 to TRBJ1-6, with D tentatively TRBD1 (5 bases). The CDR3 spans 16 residues. V was shortened by 5 bases and J by 3 bases, with 14 bases between the two germline ends. Germline CDR1 SGHDN, CDR2 FVKESK. CDR3 coding DNA: TGTGCCAGCAGCGTTCGGGGGAGCCGCTATAATTCACCCCTCCACTTT. This codes for CASSVRGSRYNSPLHF. Variable domain in full (rest from reference TRBV14 and TRBJ1-6): EAGVTQFPSHSVIEKGQTVTLRCDPISGHDNLYWYRRVMGKEIKFLLHFVKESKQDESGMPNNRFLAERTGGTYSTLKVQPAELEDSGVYFCASSVRGSRYNSPLHFGNGTRLTVT.

This clonotype was counted at least ten times. V usage is TRBV7-2 and J usage is TRBJ2-7; TRBD2 might be the D (5 bases). The V gene's germline CDR1 is SGHTA and CDR2 FQGNSA. The germline V and J ends were trimmed by 10 bases and 1 base, with 14 bases remaining between them. The CDR3 is 13 residues long. The CDR3 spells CATSPGISYEQYF. The CDR3 DNA is TGTGCCACTTCCCCGGGGATTTCCTACGAGCAGTACTTC.

Concerning this clonotype: One base away lies a much larger clone, so this may be a sequencing read error. V usage is TRBV7-9 and J usage is TRBJ2-5; the match to TRBD1 covers 8 bases. The CDR3 consists of 15 residues. Germline lookup yields CDR1 SEHNR and CDR2 FQNEAQ (reference sequence). CDR3 sequence (DNA): TGTGCCAGCAGCTTCTACACAGGGGGACAAGAGACCCAGTGCTTC. Protein sequence: CASSFYTGGQETQCF.

In its sample, this clonotype was seen many times. The chain couples TRBV10-2 to TRBJ1-6, with 7 bases identical to TRBD1. In germline, CDR1 is WSHSY, CDR2 SAAADI. This CDR3 region has 14 residues. Trimming took 8 bases from V and 11 from J; bases not matched to a gene: 12. The CDR3 region is CASRPGQTTAPLHF. The CDR3 region has the DNA TGCGCCAGCCGACCGGGACAGACGACGGCACCCCTCCACTTT.

As regards this clonotype: A much larger clonotype is one base distant, so this may be a read error. V usage is TRBV12-3 or TRBV12-4 and J usage is TRBJ2-5; D remains ambiguous. The CDR3 runs 14 residues. Trimming removed 6 bases at V and 4 bases at J, with 15 bases between. CDR3 loop: CASRRTEFRETQYF. The CDR3 coding sequence is TGTGCCAGCAGACGAACAGAGTTTCGAGAGACCCAGTACTTC.

This clonotype was detected a few times. The chain employs TRBV28 and TRBJ1-1; TRBD1 matches 7 bases. The CDR3 totals 13 residues. CDR1 and CDR2 (germline): MDHEN, SYDVKM. Trimming at V came to 5 bases and at J to 5 bases, leaving 5 bases not matched to a gene. CDR3 in DNA: TGTGCCAGCAGTGACAGGGTCTGGACTGAAGCTTTCTTT. Its translation is CASSDRVWTEAFF.

This clonotype appeared many times. The chain couples TRBV7-2 to TRBJ2-7, with TRBD2 matching 10 bases. Trimming removed 3 bases from V and 2 bases from J; junction bases left unmatched: 4. The CDR3 has 15 residues. CDR1 is SGHTA and CDR2 is FQGNSA in the germline V gene. CDR3 nucleotides: TGTGCCAGCAGCTTGAATAGCGGGGGGACCTACGAGCAGTACGTC. It is translated as CASSLNSGGTYEQYV.

A few counts support this clonotype. The genes are TRBV28 and TRBJ1-5; D call uncertain. This CDR3 has 14 residues. Per germline, CDR1 MDHEN and CDR2 SYDVKM. The V end lost 3 bases, the J end lost 5 bases, and 11 bases lay between the germline ends. The CDR3 protein is CASSLGQFDQPQHF. The DNA for the CDR3 is TGTGCCAGCAGTTTGGGCCAGTTCGATCAGCCCCAGCATTTT.

This sequence joins TRBV20-1 and TRBJ2-7; the D is unclear. The length of the CDR3 is 15 residues. V was clipped by 6 bases and J by 2 bases, with 20 bases between them. Germline V gives CDR1 DFQATT, CDR2 SNEGSKA (reference sequence). This chain's CDR3 is CSAASGRDITYEQYF. The CDR3 nucleotides are TGCAGTGCGGCGTCCGGCCGTGATATTACCTACGAGCAGTACTTC.

This clonotype was detected ten times or more. This CDR3 is CASSLVAGRTDTQYF. The CDR3 coding sequence is TGTGCCAGCAGTTTGGTAGCGGGGAGAACAGATACGCAGTATTTT. V gene TRBV28 combines with J gene TRBJ2-3; 8 positions match TRBD2. V dropped 3 bases and J dropped 3; count of bases not matched to a gene: 5. CDR1 is MDHEN and CDR2 is SYDVKM in the germline V gene. This CDR3 is built from 15 residues.

The chain employs TRBV28 and TRBJ1-5; D unresolved. This CDR3 has 12 amino acids. Germline CDR1 MDHEN, CDR2 SYDVKM. Trimming removed 11 bases from V and 2 bases from J, with 10 bases in between. CDR3 sequence (DNA): TGTGCCGGAAGACAAGGCAATCAGCCCCAGCATTTT. It specifies CAGRQGNQPQHF.

This clonotype was found a few times. The rearrangement uses TRBV5-4 and TRBJ1-2; 8 bases line up with TRBD1. This CDR3 is 16 amino acids long. Germline CDR1 is SGHNT and CDR2 is YYREEE (reference sequence). V trimming: 4 bases; J trimming: 7 bases; junction bases outside the gene matches: 15. The DNA for the CDR3 is TGTGCCAGCAGCCCGCGGCAGGGGGCATATGAAGCTGGCTACACCTTC. Translating gives CASSPRQGAYEAGYTF. Based on the CDR3 plus reference TRBV5-4 and TRBJ1-2, the full variable domain is ETGVTQSPTHLIKTRGQQVTLRCSSQSGHNTVSWYQQALGQGPQFIFQYYREEENGRGNFPPRFSGLQFPNYSSELNVNALELDDSALYLCASSPRQGAYEAGYTFGSGTRLTVV.

The chain couples TRBV20-1 to TRBJ2-7; the match to TRBD2 covers 8 bases. The junction had 6 bases not matched to a gene; V was cut back by 5 bases and J by 0 bases. The V gene's germline CDR1 is DFQATT and CDR2 SNEGSKA (reference sequence). This CDR3 has 14 amino acids. The CDR3 here is CSARERGPSYEQYV. CDR3 sequence (DNA): TGCAGTGCTCGGGAGCGGGGGCCCTCCTACGAGCAGTACGTC.

The chain combines TRBV28 with TRBJ1-5; D remains ambiguous. The CDR3 extends over 16 amino acids. The germline CDR1 and CDR2 sequences are MDHEN and SYDVKM. V was cut by 2 bases and J by 3 bases, with 14 bases left in between. The CDR3 DNA reads as TGTGCCAGCAGTTTAGCGGGTTACCCTAACAATCAGCCCCAGCATTTT. Translation: CASSLAGYPNNQPQHF. Filled out from reference TRBV28 and TRBJ1-5, the complete variable domain reads DVKVTQSSRYLVKRTGEKVFLECVQDMDHENMFWYRQDPGLGLRLIYFSYDVKMKEKGDIPEGYSVSREKKERFSLILESASTNQTSMYLCASSLAGYPNNQPQHFGDGTRLSIL.

The table lists this clonotype with many counts. The chain combines TRBV6-2 or TRBV6-3 with TRBJ2-2; D is possibly TRBD2 (6 bases). The CDR3 loop spans 15 amino acids. Trimming removed 5 bases at V and 5 bases at J, with 15 bases between. The germline V gene encodes CDR1 MNHEY and CDR2 SVGEGT. CDR3 DNA: TGTGCCAGCAGTCCCGGGACTCCCGGGACCGGGGAGCTGTTTTTT. Protein product: CASSPGTPGTGELFF.

The V gene is TRBV28, the J gene TRBJ2-3; TRBD1 aligns across 10 bases. After removal of 7 bases from V and 2 bases from J, the junction contained 6 bases not matched to a gene. The CDR3 is 15 amino acids. Germline V gives CDR1 MDHEN, CDR2 SYDVKM. The CDR3 spells CASIPGQGFTDTQYF. The CDR3 region has the DNA TGTGCCAGCATCCCGGGACAGGGGTTCACAGATACGCAGTATTTT.

This clonotype was found many times. The chain links TRBV7-2 to TRBJ2-7; 10 bases match TRBD1. The CDR3 extends over 14 amino acids. J gave up 6 bases and V 5 bases, and 7 bases lay outside the gene matches. CDR1 SGHTA and CDR2 FQGNSA come from the germline V gene. CDR3 sequence reads: CASSNRDRGPEQYF. CDR3 nucleotides: TGTGCCAGCAGCAACCGGGACAGGGGACCCGAGCAGTACTTC.